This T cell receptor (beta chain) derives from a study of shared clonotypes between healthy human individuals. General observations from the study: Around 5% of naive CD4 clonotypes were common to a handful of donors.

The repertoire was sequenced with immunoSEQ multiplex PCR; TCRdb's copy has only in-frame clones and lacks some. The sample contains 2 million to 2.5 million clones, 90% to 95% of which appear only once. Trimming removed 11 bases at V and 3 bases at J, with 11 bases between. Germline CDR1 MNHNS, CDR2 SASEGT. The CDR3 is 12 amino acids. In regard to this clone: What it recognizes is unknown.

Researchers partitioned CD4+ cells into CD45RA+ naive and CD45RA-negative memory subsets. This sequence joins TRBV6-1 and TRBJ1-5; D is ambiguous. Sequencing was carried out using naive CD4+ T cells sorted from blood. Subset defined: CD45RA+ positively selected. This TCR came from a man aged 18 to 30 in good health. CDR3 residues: CAGGQNNQPQHF. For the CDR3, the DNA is TGTGCCGGCGGGCAGAACAATCAGCCCCAGCATTTT.